These 4 T cell receptor beta chains share one sample of origin, sequenced in a study of shared clonotypes between healthy human individuals. The naive CD8 population came from CD45RO-negative cells selected for CCR7, without terminally differentiated effector memory CD45RA+ cells. The method was immunoSEQ multiplex PCR; TCRdb's version includes in-frame clones alone and lacks a portion of them. The sample consists of hundreds of thousands of clones, about 95% of them appearing once. Sequenced material: naive CD8+ T cells sorted from blood. The receptors were gathered from a young woman in good health.

The V call is TRBV29-1, the J call TRBJ1-2, with TRBD1 matching over 12 bases. Trimming cost V 3 bases and J 7 bases; bases outside gene matches: 3. This CDR3 contains 13 residues. Germline V gives CDR1 SQVTM, CDR2 ANQGSEA. CDR3: CSVEAGQGAGYTF. In DNA, the CDR3 is TGCAGCGTTGAGGCGGGACAGGGGGCTGGCTACACCTTC.

This rearrangement joins TRBV28 to TRBJ2-2, with 9 nucleotides matching TRBD2. The CDR3 consists of 15 residues. Germline-derived CDR1 and CDR2 are MDHEN and SYDVKM. V lost 7 bases to trimming and J lost 5 bases; unmatched junction nucleotides: 8. The CDR3 DNA reads TGTGCCAGCAAATATGATAGCGGGGGAACCGGGGAGCTGTTTTTT. Protein product: CASKYDSGGTGELFF.

V gene TRBV18 combines with J gene TRBJ2-7; 8 nucleotides line up with TRBD2. CDR1 and CDR2 from the germline V gene are KGHSH and LQKENI. V shed 3 bases and J 2 bases; nucleotides not matched to a gene: 9. This CDR3 spans 16 amino acids. Here the CDR3 reads CASSPREGNRAYEQYF. CDR3 DNA sequence: TGTGCCAGCTCACCTCGGGAGGGGAATAGGGCCTACGAGCAGTACTTC.

J is TRBJ2-1 and V is TRBV25-1; no firm D call. The CDR3 is 14 amino acids. CDR1 and CDR2 (germline): MGHDK, SYGVNS. V was pared by 3 bases and J by 10 bases, with 16 bases between. The CDR3 sequence is CASSDQGPPNEQFF. The DNA of the CDR3 is TGTGCCAGCAGTGACCAAGGACCTCCCAACGAGCAGTTCTTC. Looking up the rest from reference TRBV25-1 and TRBJ2-1 gives the full variable domain: EADIYQTPRYLVIGTGKKITLECSQTMGHDKMYWYQQDPGMELHLIHYSYGVNSTEKGDLSSESTVSRIRTEHFPLTLESARPSHTSQYLCASSDQGPPNEQFFGPGTRLTVL.